The sequence of this T cell receptor (beta chain) was determined in a study of tissue T cells after allogeneic stem cell transplantation. The repertoire was sequenced with immunoSEQ multiplex PCR; TCRdb's copy has only in-frame clones and lacks some. The profile shows approximately 5,000 clones, over 30% of them singletons. About this clone itself: A read error may account for a junction end that differs from germline. Mouse gene names apply. Read data end 1 residue before the CDR3 end; the end is taken from the germline J gene.

The CDR3 runs 14 residues. Germline V gene data show CDR1 as MSHET and CDR2 as SYDVDS. Indicated time point: mouse harvest day 14 after allogeneic transplant. Tail vein injection delivered 10^7 T-cell-depleted bone marrow cells and 10^6 splenic CD5+ T cells. Sequencing input: gut tissue. The TCR was taken from a female BALB/c mouse given C57BL/6 T cells with graft-versus-host disease after an allogeneic hematopoietic cell transplant. This rearrangement joins TRBV29 to TRBJ2-7; 10 bases align to TRBD2. The CDR3 loop is CASSDWGDSYEQYF. The CDR3 DNA, read in part, is TGTGCCAGCAGTGACTGGGGGGACTCCTATGAACAGTAC.